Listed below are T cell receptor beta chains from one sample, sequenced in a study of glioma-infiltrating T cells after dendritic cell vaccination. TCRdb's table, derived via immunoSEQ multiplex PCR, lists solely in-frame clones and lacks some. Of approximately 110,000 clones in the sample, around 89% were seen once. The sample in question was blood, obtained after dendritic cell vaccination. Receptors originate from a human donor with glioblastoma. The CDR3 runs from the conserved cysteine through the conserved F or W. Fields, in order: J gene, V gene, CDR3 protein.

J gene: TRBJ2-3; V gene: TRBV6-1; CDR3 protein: CASSEGGPLLGDTQYF
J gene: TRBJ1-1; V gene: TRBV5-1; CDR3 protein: CASSSGTGGTEAFF
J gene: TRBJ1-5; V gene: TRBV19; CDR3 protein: CASSFNRDREQPQHF
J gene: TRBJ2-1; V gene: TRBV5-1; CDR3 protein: CASSLPGLSHNEQFF
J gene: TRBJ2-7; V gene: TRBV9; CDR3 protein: CASSVTVDYEQYF
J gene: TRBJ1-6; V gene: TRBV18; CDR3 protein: CASSPREGSSPLHF
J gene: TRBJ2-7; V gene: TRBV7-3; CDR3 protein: CASSLNGPTQAEEQYF
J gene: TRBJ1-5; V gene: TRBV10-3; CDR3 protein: CAISGTGPHQPQHF
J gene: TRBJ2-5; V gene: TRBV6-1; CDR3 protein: CASVAGGETQYF
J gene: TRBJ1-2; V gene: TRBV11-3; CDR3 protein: CASSPGESYGYTF
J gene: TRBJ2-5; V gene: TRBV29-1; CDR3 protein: CSVAGTQETQYF
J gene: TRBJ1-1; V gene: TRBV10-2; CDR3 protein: CASSGGSTNTEAFF
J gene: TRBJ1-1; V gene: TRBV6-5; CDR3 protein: CASRPPGVWTEAFF
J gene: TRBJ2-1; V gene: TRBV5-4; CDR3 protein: CASSDRTGGIYEQFF
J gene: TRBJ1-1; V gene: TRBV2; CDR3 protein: CASSRHIMNTEAFF
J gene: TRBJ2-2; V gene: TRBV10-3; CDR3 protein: CAISSASGRASGELFF
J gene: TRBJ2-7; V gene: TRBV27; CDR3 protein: CASSPLGSGRAGEQYF
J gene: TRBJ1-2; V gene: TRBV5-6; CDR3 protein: CASSLVPGDGYTF
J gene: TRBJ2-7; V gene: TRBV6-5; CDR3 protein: CASSLRSAGVSEQYF
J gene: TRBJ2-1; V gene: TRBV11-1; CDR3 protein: CASSLRGTGAHNEQFF
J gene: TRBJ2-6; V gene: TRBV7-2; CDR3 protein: CASSSRGIGEGSGANVLTF
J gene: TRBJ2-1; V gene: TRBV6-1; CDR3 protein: CASSEEIAGYNEQFF
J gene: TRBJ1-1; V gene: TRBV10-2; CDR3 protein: CASSTDTEAFF
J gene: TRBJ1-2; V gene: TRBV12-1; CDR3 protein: CASSLEPGQWNYGYTF
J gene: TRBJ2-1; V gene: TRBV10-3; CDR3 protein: CAISGQGANEQFF
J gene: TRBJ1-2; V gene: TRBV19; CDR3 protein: CASKETGIYGYTF
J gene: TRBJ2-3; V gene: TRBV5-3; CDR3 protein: CASNNQGAGTDTQYF
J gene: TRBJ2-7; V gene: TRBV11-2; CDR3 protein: CASSLEGLAGGEQYF
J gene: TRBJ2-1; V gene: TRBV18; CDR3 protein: CASSRGTSGNNEQFF
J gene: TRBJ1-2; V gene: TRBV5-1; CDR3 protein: CASSWGTGGSYGYTF
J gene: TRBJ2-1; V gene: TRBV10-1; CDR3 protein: CASSDSLATSSYNEQFF
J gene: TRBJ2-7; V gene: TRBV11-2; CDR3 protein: CASSDPPGQGSHEQYF
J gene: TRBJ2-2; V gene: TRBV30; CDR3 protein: CAWARQATGELFF
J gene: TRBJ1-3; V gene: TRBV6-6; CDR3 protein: CASSYLNSGNTIYF
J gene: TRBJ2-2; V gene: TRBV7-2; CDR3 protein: CASSIWGVRLGAGELFF
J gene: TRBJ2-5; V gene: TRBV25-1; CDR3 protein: CASMPSTGSQETQYF
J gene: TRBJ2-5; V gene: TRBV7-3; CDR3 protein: CASTLGTGGMETQYF
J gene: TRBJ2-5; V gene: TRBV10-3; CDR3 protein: CAISETLETQYF
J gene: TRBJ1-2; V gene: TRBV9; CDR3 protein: CASSPPGGYGYTF
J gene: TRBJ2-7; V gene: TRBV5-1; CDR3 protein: CASSLGTGGVEQYF
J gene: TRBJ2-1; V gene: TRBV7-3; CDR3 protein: CASSADRGEYNEQFF
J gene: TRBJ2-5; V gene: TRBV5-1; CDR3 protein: CASRTGTGLETQYF
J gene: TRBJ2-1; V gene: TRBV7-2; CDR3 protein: CASSLYGAPRDNEQFF
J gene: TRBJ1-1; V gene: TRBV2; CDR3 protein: CASSPGYTEAFF
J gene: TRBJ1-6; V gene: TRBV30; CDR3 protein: CAWSVVVRESPLHF
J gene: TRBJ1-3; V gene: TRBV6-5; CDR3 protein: CASSYPVRSGNTIYF
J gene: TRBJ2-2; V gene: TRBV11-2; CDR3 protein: CASGAATGELFF
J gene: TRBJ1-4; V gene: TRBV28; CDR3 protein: CASSPRDRGDEKLFF
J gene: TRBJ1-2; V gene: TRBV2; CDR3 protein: CASSYDRAYTF
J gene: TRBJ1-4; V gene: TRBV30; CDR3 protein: CAWSPGQGKLFF
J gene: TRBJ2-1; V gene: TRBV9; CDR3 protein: CASSPRVAGDYYNEQFF
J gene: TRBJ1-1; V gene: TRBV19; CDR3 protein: CASSEEVWYTEAFF
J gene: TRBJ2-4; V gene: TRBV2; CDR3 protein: CASKDRSGTAKNIQYF
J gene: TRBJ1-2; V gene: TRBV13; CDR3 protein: CASSYLTENYGYTF